These T cell receptor beta chains were read from a single sample in a study of liver allograft versus peripheral blood T cells. TCRdb itself ran the reads through MiXCR, one entry per CDR3 protein. The sample gives about 5,300 distinct CDR3 sequences, around 15% of which show up once; 8% to 13% is in the top ten. These receptors all stem from a human patient who had a liver transplant. Some T cells may arise from the graft donor. The CDR3 runs from the conserved cysteine through the conserved F or W. D genes are given only for firm matches. Size values are once, few and many counts, or a class for expanded clones, and some rows have none.

CDR3aa: CASTKTGPDGGDNEQFF
CDR3nt: TGTGCCAGCACCAAAACAGGACCCGATGGTGGGGACAATGAGCAGTTCTTC
d_gene: NA
j_gene: TRBJ2-1
v_gene: TRBV7-9
abundance: medium-sized
len: 17

CDR3aa: CSARGSFEAAQYF
CDR3nt: TGCAGTGCTAGAGGCTCCTTCGAGGCAGCGCAGTATTTT
d_gene: NA
j_gene: TRBJ2-3
v_gene: TRBV20-1
abundance: NA
len: 13

CDR3aa: CASSLGGARTGELFF
CDR3nt: TGTGCCAGCAGCCTCGGGGGGGCCCGGACCGGGGAGCTGTTTTTT
d_gene: TRBD2
j_gene: TRBJ2-2
v_gene: TRBV3-1
abundance: many
len: 15

CDR3aa: CAIFVGSYNEQFF
CDR3nt: TGTGCCATCTTTGTCGGGTCCTACAATGAGCAGTTCTTC
d_gene: NA
j_gene: TRBJ2-1
v_gene: TRBV10-3
abundance: medium-sized
len: 13

CDR3aa: CASSETGTGPYGYTF
CDR3nt: TGTGCCAGCAGTGAAACGGGGACAGGGCCCTATGGCTACACCTTC
d_gene: TRBD1
j_gene: TRBJ1-2
v_gene: TRBV6-1
abundance: medium-sized
len: 15

CDR3aa: CASSSQENTEAFF
CDR3nt: TGTGCCAGCAGTTCACAGGAGAACACTGAAGCTTTCTTT
d_gene: NA
j_gene: TRBJ1-1
v_gene: TRBV6-5
abundance: NA
len: 13

CDR3aa: CASSPGSFAEAFF
CDR3nt: TGTGCCAGCAGCCCAGGTAGTTTTGCTGAAGCTTTCTTT
d_gene: NA
j_gene: TRBJ1-1
v_gene: TRBV14
abundance: NA
len: 13

CDR3aa: CASSYYPRREGSANEQFF
CDR3nt: TGTGCCAGCAGTTACTATCCCCGGCGGGAGGGATCGGCCAATGAGCAGTTCTTC
d_gene: TRBD2
j_gene: TRBJ2-1
v_gene: TRBV6-6
abundance: medium-sized
len: 18

CDR3aa: CASRGLGNTGELFF
CDR3nt: TGTGCCAGCCGAGGTCTGGGTAACACCGGGGAGCTGTTTTTT
d_gene: NA
j_gene: TRBJ2-2
v_gene: TRBV19
abundance: many
len: 14

CDR3aa: CASSARTGGYTGELFF
CDR3nt: TGTGCCAGCAGTGCCAGGACAGGGGGCTACACCGGGGAGCTGTTTTTT
d_gene: TRBD1
j_gene: TRBJ2-2
v_gene: TRBV6-1
abundance: medium-sized
len: 16

CDR3aa: CASSSYRDNNEKLFF
CDR3nt: TGTGCCAGCAGTTCCTACCGGGACAATAATGAAAAACTGTTTTTT
d_gene: NA
j_gene: TRBJ1-4
v_gene: TRBV27
abundance: medium-sized
len: 15

CDR3aa: CASYLRGLALHF
CDR3nt: TGTGCCAGCTACCTTCGAGGGTTGGCCCTCCACTTT
d_gene: NA
j_gene: TRBJ1-6
v_gene: TRBV6-1
abundance: medium-sized
len: 12

CDR3aa: CASTSHPGARNEQYF
CDR3nt: TGTGCCAGCACCAGCCACCCGGGAGCCAGGAACGAGCAGTACTTC
d_gene: NA
j_gene: TRBJ2-7
v_gene: TRBV6-2/TRBV6-3
abundance: medium-sized
len: 15

CDR3aa: CASSPTGTRSNTQYF
CDR3nt: TGTGCCAGCTCACCAACCGGGACTAGATCTAATACGCAGTATTTT
d_gene: TRBD2
j_gene: TRBJ2-3
v_gene: TRBV18
abundance: medium-sized
len: 15

CDR3aa: CASSPRRAGANVLTF
CDR3nt: TGTGCCAGCAGCCCCCGAAGGGCCGGGGCCAACGTCCTGACTTTC
d_gene: NA
j_gene: TRBJ2-6
v_gene: TRBV7-2
abundance: medium-sized
len: 15

CDR3aa: CASSLGGPGGETQYF
CDR3nt: TGTGCCAGCAGTTTAGGAGGTCCCGGGGGAGAGACCCAGTACTTC
d_gene: NA
j_gene: TRBJ2-5
v_gene: TRBV28
abundance: few
len: 15

CDR3aa: CASSIKRNTEAFF
CDR3nt: TGTGCCAGTAGTATCAAGAGGAACACTGAAGCTTTCTTT
d_gene: NA
j_gene: TRBJ1-1
v_gene: TRBV19
abundance: NA
len: 13

CDR3aa: CASTLPGTEQYF
CDR3nt: TGTGCCAGCACCCTTCCGGGCACCGAGCAGTACTTC
d_gene: NA
j_gene: TRBJ2-7
v_gene: TRBV12-3/TRBV12-4
abundance: medium-sized
len: 12

CDR3aa: CASSYPDDGYTF
CDR3nt: TGTGCCAGCAGTTACCCGGACGATGGCTACACCTTC
d_gene: NA
j_gene: TRBJ1-2
v_gene: TRBV6-2/TRBV6-3
abundance: medium-sized
len: 12

CDR3aa: CASSRLAGGPHEQYF
CDR3nt: TGTGCCAGCAGTCGACTAGCGGGAGGGCCCCACGAGCAGTACTTC
d_gene: TRBD2
j_gene: TRBJ2-7
v_gene: TRBV12-3/TRBV12-4
abundance: many
len: 15

CDR3aa: CSARDRGRGDTQYF
CDR3nt: TGCAGTGCTAGAGACAGGGGGCGGGGAGATACGCAGTATTTT
d_gene: TRBD1
j_gene: TRBJ2-3
v_gene: TRBV20-1
abundance: many
len: 14

CDR3aa: CSARDPRGGQETQYF
CDR3nt: TGCAGTGCTAGAGATCCGAGGGGCGGCCAAGAGACCCAGTACTTC
d_gene: NA
j_gene: TRBJ2-5
v_gene: TRBV20-1
abundance: few
len: 15

CDR3aa: CASSYSPGRLGRGEAFF
CDR3nt: TGTGCCAGCAGTTACTCCCCCGGGAGGTTGGGACGCGGTGAAGCTTTCTTT
d_gene: NA
j_gene: TRBJ1-1
v_gene: TRBV6-5
abundance: NA
len: 17

CDR3aa: CACKGQYTEAFF
CDR3nt: TGTGCCTGTAAGGGGCAGTACACTGAAGCTTTCTTT
d_gene: NA
j_gene: TRBJ1-1
v_gene: TRBV30
abundance: NA
len: 12

CDR3aa: CASSLLHSTDTQYF
CDR3nt: TGTGCCAGCAGTCTTCTACATAGCACAGATACGCAGTATTTT
d_gene: NA
j_gene: TRBJ2-3
v_gene: TRBV27
abundance: many
len: 14

CDR3aa: CASKGQKTGELFF
CDR3nt: TGTGCCAGCAAGGGCCAGAAGACCGGGGAGCTGTTTTTT
d_gene: NA
j_gene: TRBJ2-2
v_gene: TRBV27
abundance: many
len: 13

CDR3aa: CAWGLGGRGLNTF
CDR3nt: TGTGCCTGGGGCTTGGGGGGCAGGGGGCTGAACACCTTC
d_gene: TRBD1
j_gene: TRBJ1-2
v_gene: TRBV30
abundance: NA
len: 13

CDR3aa: CASSEGRPGGRNYGYTF
CDR3nt: TGTGCCAGCAGTGAAGGCCGGCCGGGGGGCCGTAACTATGGCTACACCTTC
d_gene: NA
j_gene: TRBJ1-2
v_gene: TRBV6-1
abundance: medium-sized
len: 17

CDR3aa: CASSPWGNTGELFF
CDR3nt: TGTGCCAGCAGTCCGTGGGGGAACACCGGGGAGCTGTTTTTT
d_gene: NA
j_gene: TRBJ2-2
v_gene: TRBV6-2/TRBV6-3
abundance: few
len: 14

CDR3aa: CASRPDRGVYEQYF
CDR3nt: TGTGCCAGCAGACCGGACAGGGGTGTTTACGAGCAGTACTTC
d_gene: TRBD1
j_gene: TRBJ2-7
v_gene: TRBV6-5
abundance: medium-sized
len: 14

CDR3aa: CASSDPRTSGRYNEQFF
CDR3nt: TGTGCCAGCAGTGACCCACGGACTAGCGGGAGGTACAATGAGCAGTTCTTC
d_gene: TRBD2
j_gene: TRBJ2-1
v_gene: TRBV25-1
abundance: NA
len: 17